This T cell receptor beta chain was observed in a study of OX40 agonist ivuxolimab in advanced cancers. Measured with immunoSEQ multiplex PCR; TCRdb has only the in-frame clones, and not every one. The table has 56,000 or so clones, roughly 85% seen once. The TCR was taken from an adult with an advanced solid tumor such as melanoma, head and neck, liver or kidney cancer. The specimen comprised CD4+ or CD8+ T cells sorted from blood, sampled in a trial of the OX40 agonist ivuxolimab.

This CDR3 reads CASTSATGDPHNEQFF. CDR3 sequence (DNA): TGTGCCAGCACTTCTGCGACAGGGGATCCCCACAATGAGCAGTTCTTC. The chain carries TRBV28 and TRBJ2-1; the match to TRBD1 covers 8 bases. V trimming: 7 bases; J trimming: 5 bases; junction bases outside the gene matches: 13. There are 16 residues in the CDR3. Germline loops: CDR1 MDHEN, CDR2 SYDVKM. The complete variable domain, with remaining parts taken from reference TRBV28 and TRBJ2-1, reads DVKVTQSSRYLVKRTGEKVFLECVQDMDHENMFWYRQDPGLGLRLIYFSYDVKMKEKGDIPEGYSVSREKKERFSLILESASTNQTSMYLCASTSATGDPHNEQFFGPGTRLTVL.